Listed here is a single T cell receptor (beta chain). TCRdb's table, derived via immunoSEQ multiplex PCR, lists solely in-frame clones and lacks some. The sample contains 100,000 to 150,000 clones, 75% to 95% of which appear only once. Trimming shortened V by 5 bases and J by 3 bases, and 19 bases separated the two germline ends. CDR1 SEHNR and CDR2 FQNEAQ come from the germline V gene (reference sequence). The CDR3 totals 16 residues. The data belong to a study of control samples from healthy donors and cancer patients. This chain connects TRBV7-9 to TRBJ1-2; D is uncertain. Material: blood. This receptor was taken from a man aged 18-30 years in good health. DNA of the CDR3: TGTGCCAGCAGCCCCCCCGCCCGGGGTCCCCACTATGGCTACACCTTC. Its protein product is CASSPPARGPHYGYTF.